One sample yielded the 31 T cell receptor beta chains listed below, sequenced in a study of blood T cell repertoires in COVID-19. This table comes from immunoSEQ multiplex PCR, and its TCRdb copy is limited to in-frame clones, with some not included. Of around 140,000 clones in the sample, 78% were seen once. Sequencing was carried out using peripheral blood. The receptors here all came from a woman aged 55 to 70 with acute or convalescent COVID-19.

The rearrangement joins TRBV19 to TRBJ1-2; possible D gene TRBD1, 6 bases. The CDR3 is 14 amino acids. CDR1 and CDR2 from the germline V gene are LNHDA and SQIVND (reference sequence). The germline V and J ends were trimmed by 5 bases and 8 bases, with 18 bases remaining between them. This chain's CDR3 is CASSLSIKDSGYTF. The CDR3 DNA sequence: TGTGCCAGTAGTCTCTCGATAAAGGACAGCGGCTACACCTTC.

This clone turned up a few times. This rearrangement joins TRBV19 to TRBJ2-2; unclear D gene. CDR3 length equals 14 residues. CDR1 LNHDA and CDR2 SQIVND come from the germline V gene (reference sequence). Trimming stripped 5 bases from V and 0 bases from J, with 7 bases between. The chain's CDR3 is CASSQQTNTGELFF. CDR3 sequence (DNA): TGTGCCAGTAGTCAACAGACGAACACCGGGGAGCTGTTTTTT. The whole variable domain, remainder taken from reference TRBV19 and TRBJ2-2, is DGGITQSPKYLFRKEGQNVTLSCEQNLNHDAMYWYRQDPGQGLRLIYYSQIVNDFQKGDIAEGYSVSREKKESFPLTVTSAQKNPTAFYLCASSQQTNTGELFFGEGSRLTVL.

Only one count was recorded for this clone. The chain has TRBV3-1 (or the pseudogene TRBV3-2) and TRBJ1-4; TRBD1 matches 9 bases. This CDR3 contains 18 residues. Germline V lookup: CDR1 LGHDT, CDR2 YNNKEL (reference sequence). After removal of 4 bases from V and 6 bases from J, the junction contained 15 bases not matched to a gene. CDR3 in DNA: TGTGCCAGCAGCCGAGGGACAGGGCGGGGATTAGGGGATGAAAAACTGTTTTTT. Its protein is CASSRGTGRGLGDEKLFF.

V usage is TRBV4-1 and J usage is TRBJ1-1, with TRBD1 matching 10 bases. Per the germline V gene, CDR1 is MGHRA and CDR2 is YSYEKL. With V trimmed by 4 bases and J by 3 bases, 2 bases remained unmatched. This CDR3 comprises 14 residues. DNA for the CDR3: TGCGCCAGCAGCCCGGACAGGGGGGACACTGAAGCTTTCTTT. It yields the protein CASSPDRGDTEAFF.

The chain couples TRBV18 to TRBJ2-3; TRBD2 matches at 12 bases. Trimming took 5 bases from V and 5 from J; bases not matched to a gene: 14. This CDR3 comprises 18 residues. Germline lookup yields CDR1 KGHSH and CDR2 LQKENI. The CDR3 DNA sequence: TGTGCCAGCTCATCATTAAGACTAGCGGGAGAGAAGGTAGATACGCAGTATTTT. Translated, it gives CASSSLRLAGEKVDTQYF.

The V and J genes are TRBV2 and TRBJ2-7, with D perhaps TRBD2 (5 bases). The CDR3 has 15 residues. Trimming took off 4 bases at V and 2 bases at J, with 15 bases between the two ends. Germline-derived CDR1 and CDR2 are SNHLY and FYNNEI. CDR3 DNA: TGTGCCAGCAGTGGGAAGCGGCTAACTCCCTACGAGCAGTACTTC. This translates into CASSGKRLTPYEQYF.

This chain links TRBV13 with TRBJ2-5, with D uncertain. V lost 6 bases and J lost 6, with 8 bases in between. CDR3 length: 11 amino acids. Germline V lookup: CDR1 PRHDT, CDR2 FYEKMQ (reference sequence). CDR3 sequence: CASSQRKTQYF. The CDR3 DNA is TGTGCCAGCAGTCAGCGAAAGACCCAGTACTTC.

The V gene is TRBV7-8, the J gene TRBJ1-1; tentative D call: TRBD1 (6 bases). Trimming took off 3 bases at V and 0 bases at J, with 17 bases between the two ends. This CDR3 has 17 amino acids. The germline CDR1 and CDR2 sequences are SGHVS and FQNEAQ. CDR3 sequence reads: CASSFLLGQSMNTEAFF. The CDR3 DNA sequence: TGTGCCAGCAGCTTCCTCCTTGGACAGAGCATGAACACTGAAGCTTTCTTT.

This chain joins TRBV28 and TRBJ2-1, with 8 bases identical to TRBD2. Trimming at V came to 4 bases and at J to 2 bases, leaving 7 bases not matched to a gene. This CDR3 is 16 amino acids long. Per germline, CDR1 MDHEN and CDR2 SYDVKM. CDR3 nucleotides: TGTGCCAGCAGTTCTTTGGCGGGAGGCGCCTACAATGAGCAGTTCTTC. Protein product: CASSSLAGGAYNEQFF.

This chain joins TRBV29-1 and TRBJ2-1; D unresolved. From germline, CDR1 is SQVTM and CDR2 ANQGSEA. V lost 4 bases, J lost 6 bases, and 10 bases lay in between. The CDR3 length is 12 residues. The CDR3 nucleotides read TGCAGCGTTGGGGCAGGCCGCAATGAGCAGTTCTTC. It yields the protein CSVGAGRNEQFF.

The chain is built from TRBV6-5 and TRBJ1-2; D is possibly TRBD1 (6 bases). Trimming took off 5 bases at V and 6 bases at J, with 19 bases between the two ends. Germline CDR1 and CDR2: MNHEY and SVGAGI. This CDR3 comprises 15 residues. CDR3 nucleotides: TGTGCCAGCAGTCGCCGGGACATTGGTGCGGATGGCTACACCTTC. Amino acids: CASSRRDIGADGYTF.

The genes are TRBV9 and TRBJ1-1; D remains unclear. This CDR3 is built from 14 residues. Trimming removed 0 bases at V and 3 bases at J, with 9 bases between. Per germline, CDR1 SGDLS and CDR2 YYNGEE. DNA of the CDR3: TGTGCCAGCAGCGTAGACAACGGGGACACTGAAGCTTTCTTT. It codes for CASSVDNGDTEAFF. Full variable domain (rest looked up from reference TRBV9 and TRBJ1-1): DSGVTQTPKHLITATGQRVTLRCSPRSGDLSVYWYQQSLDQGLQFLIQYYNGEERAKGNILERFSAQQFPDLHSELNLSSLELGDSALYFCASSVDNGDTEAFFGQGTRLTVV.

This chain joins TRBV5-1 and TRBJ1-2; D gene uncertain. The CDR3 runs 14 residues. Germline V CDR1 and CDR2: SGHRS, YFSETQ. With 2 bases removed from V and 3 bases from J, the gap between germline ends came to 11 bases. The chain's CDR3 is CASSLSSLDYGYTF. DNA of the CDR3: TGCGCCAGCAGCTTATCCTCACTGGACTATGGCTACACCTTC.

V usage is TRBV28 and J usage is TRBJ1-1; D possibly corresponds to TRBD1 (6 bases). The V gene lost 7 bases and the J gene lost 1 base, with 16 bases spanning the gap. The CDR3 is 15 residues long. Germline V gene data show CDR1 as MDHEN and CDR2 as SYDVKM. In DNA, the CDR3 is TGTGCCAGCAAGGGTAGAGGACAGCCGAACACTGAAGCTTTCTTT. This sequence encodes CASKGRGQPNTEAFF.

This clone appeared a single time. The chain couples TRBV15 to TRBJ1-2, with TRBD1 matching 10 bases. V was clipped by 1 base and J by 8 bases; unmatched bases: 7. Germline V gene sequence: CDR1 LNHNV, CDR2 YYDKDF (reference sequence). This CDR3 region has 15 residues. The CDR3 sequence: CATSRGQGAPGGYTF. The CDR3 DNA reads TGTGCCACCAGCAGAGGACAGGGGGCGCCGGGAGGCTACACCTTC.

V is TRBV6-5 and J is TRBJ2-1; 9 bases agree with TRBD1. Trimming took 6 bases from V and 2 from J; bases not matched to a gene: 5. The V gene's germline CDR1 is MNHEY and CDR2 SVGAGI. The CDR3 consists of 15 residues. Here the CDR3 DNA reads TGTGCCAGCAGCCCGCGACAGGGGGCCTACAATGAGCAGTTCTTC. This sequence encodes CASSPRQGAYNEQFF.

This sequence joins TRBV28 and TRBJ2-7, with TRBD2 identical over 8 bases. Germline loops: CDR1 MDHEN, CDR2 SYDVKM. With 8 bases clipped from V and 6 bases from J, the junction kept 6 bases outside the gene matches. CDR3 length: 12 amino acids. The CDR3 spells CASGLARFEQYF. CDR3 nucleotide sequence: TGTGCCAGCGGACTAGCTAGGTTCGAGCAGTACTTC.

This clone occurred a few times. This sequence joins TRBV6-5 and TRBJ2-5; TRBD2 matches at 7 bases. The CDR3 contains 15 residues. With V trimmed by 5 bases and J by 5 bases, 11 bases remained unmatched. Germline CDR1 and CDR2: MNHEY and SVGAGI. CDR3 bases: TGTGCCAGCAGTCCCCCGGGGGGAGGTTCGGAGACCCAGTACTTC. It encodes CASSPPGGGSETQYF.

This rearrangement joins TRBV19 to TRBJ1-2; D might be TRBD1 (6 bases). The CDR3 is 13 residues long. The V and J ends lost 1 base and 11 bases respectively, with 14 bases between them. CDR1 and CDR2 from the germline V gene are LNHDA and SQIVND (reference sequence). The CDR3 bases are TGTGCCAGTAGTATAGTACAGGGCGCCGGTTACACCTTC. Its protein is CASSIVQGAGYTF.

CDR3 protein: CASSYEVGSGTGLGDTQYF. CDR3 in DNA: TGTGCCAGCAGTTACGAAGTGGGTAGCGGGACCGGTTTGGGAGATACGCAGTATTTT. The J gene is TRBJ2-3, the V gene TRBV6-2 or TRBV6-3; 8 nucleotides match TRBD2. The CDR3 spans 19 residues. V lost 2 bases to trimming and J lost 5 bases; unmatched junction nucleotides: 18. The germline CDR1 and CDR2 sequences are MNHEY and SVGEGT.

The genes are TRBV12-5 and TRBJ2-7; D may be TRBD2 (5 bases). The germline V gene has CDR1 LGHNT and CDR2 FRNRAP. Trimming took off 4 bases at V and 1 base at J, with 14 bases between the two ends. The CDR3 loop spans 15 amino acids. CDR3 sequence (DNA): TGTGCTAGTGGTTCGCCCGTGGACTCGTCCTACGAGCAGTACTTC. Protein sequence: CASGSPVDSSYEQYF.

This clone appeared a few times. The chain recombines TRBV20-1 with TRBJ1-2; weak D call: TRBD1 (5 bases). Germline values: CDR1 DFQATT, CDR2 SNEGSKA (reference sequence). Trimming removed 3 bases from V and 2 bases from J, with 13 bases in between. This CDR3 has 14 amino acids. CDR3 nucleotides: TGCAGTGCTAGTATCGGGGGTTTGAACTATGGCTACACCTTC. This gives the protein CSASIGGLNYGYTF.

This clone came up once. V usage is TRBV5-6 and J usage is TRBJ2-1, with unresolved D. Trimming stripped 2 bases from V and 5 bases from J, with 20 bases between. The CDR3 consists of 17 residues. The germline V gene encodes CDR1 SGHDT and CDR2 YYEEEE. The chain's CDR3 is CASSFPSAFRANNEQFF. CDR3 nucleotide sequence: TGTGCCAGCAGCTTCCCCTCAGCGTTTCGAGCGAACAATGAGCAGTTCTTC.

The chain uses TRBV28 and TRBJ2-7, with 10 bases identical to TRBD2. Trimming cost V 2 bases and J 4 bases; bases outside gene matches: 5. The germline V gene encodes CDR1 MDHEN and CDR2 SYDVKM. CDR3 length equals 15 residues. DNA for the CDR3: TGTGCCAGCAGTTTACCCGGGACTAGCGCGTACGAGCAGTACTTC. Translating gives CASSLPGTSAYEQYF. Full variable domain (missing parts from reference TRBV28 and TRBJ2-7): DVKVTQSSRYLVKRTGEKVFLECVQDMDHENMFWYRQDPGLGLRLIYFSYDVKMKEKGDIPEGYSVSREKKERFSLILESASTNQTSMYLCASSLPGTSAYEQYFGPGTRLTVT.

V is TRBV7-2 and J is TRBJ2-3; D uncertain. Germline values: CDR1 SGHTA, CDR2 FQGNSA. This CDR3 is built from 16 residues. Between the trimmed V and J ends, which lost 1 base and 6 bases, there was a span of 17 bases. The CDR3 DNA sequence: TGTGCCAGCAGCTTAGGGTCGTGGGCCGGTGGGGATACGCAGTATTTT. Translated, it gives CASSLGSWAGGDTQYF.

The gene calls are TRBV12-5 and TRBJ1-2; 9 nucleotides align to TRBD1. This CDR3 spans 15 amino acids. V shed 1 base, J shed 3 bases, and the junction held 3 bases outside the gene matches. Germline V gene lookup returns CDR1 LGHNT and CDR2 FRNRAP. This CDR3 is CASGLETGGDYGYTF. The CDR3 DNA follows: TGTGCTAGTGGTTTGGAAACAGGGGGCGACTATGGCTACACCTTC.

This chain connects TRBV29-1 to TRBJ2-7; 9 positions match TRBD1. The CDR3 consists of 12 residues. J lost 3 bases, V lost 6 bases, and 3 bases had no gene match. CDR1 is SQVTM, CDR2 ANQGSEA, per germline. CDR3 DNA sequence: TGCAGCGTCGAGGACAGGGGCTACGAGCAGTACTTC. Encoded protein: CSVEDRGYEQYF.

This chain connects TRBV19 to TRBJ1-5, with 7 bases identical to TRBD1. Germline V CDR1 and CDR2: LNHDA, SQIVND (reference sequence). V was pared by 9 bases and J by 5 bases, with 10 bases of the junction left unmatched. This CDR3 is 14 amino acids long. CDR3 DNA: TGTGCCAGCTCCGGACAGGTGGGATATCAGCCCCAGCATTTT. Its translation is CASSGQVGYQPQHF. The full variable domain, its missing parts supplied by reference TRBV19 and TRBJ1-5, is DGGITQSPKYLFRKEGQNVTLSCEQNLNHDAMYWYRQDPGQGLRLIYYSQIVNDFQKGDIAEGYSVSREKKESFPLTVTSAQKNPTAFYLCASSGQVGYQPQHFGDGTRLSIL.

The gene calls are TRBV5-1 and TRBJ2-3; TRBD1 might be the D (6 bases). Between the trimmed V and J ends, which lost 4 bases and 0 bases, there was a span of 18 bases. Germline CDR1 is SGHRS and CDR2 is YFSETQ. CDR3 size: 17 residues. The CDR3 loop is CASSHQTGRLSTDTQYF. As DNA, the CDR3 is TGCGCCAGCAGCCATCAGACAGGACGACTTAGCACAGATACGCAGTATTTT.

This sequence joins TRBV2 and TRBJ1-4; D not resolved. Trimming pared 6 bases from V and 0 bases from J, leaving 11 bases between. The CDR3 spans 15 residues. Germline values: CDR1 SNHLY, CDR2 FYNNEI. CDR3 residues: CASSARQSTNEKLFF. For the CDR3, the DNA is TGTGCCAGCAGCGCGAGGCAGTCAACTAATGAAAAACTGTTTTTT.

The chain combines TRBV5-4 with TRBJ2-2, with a tentative D call TRBD1 (6 bases). Trimming left V 0 bases short and J 0 bases short, with 6 bases between. The CDR3 covers 15 residues. Germline V CDR1 and CDR2: SGHNT, YYREEE (reference sequence). In nucleotides, the CDR3 is TGTGCCAGCAGCTTGGACAGGGCGAACACCGGGGAGCTGTTTTTT. Protein: CASSLDRANTGELFF.